The clone carrying this T cell receptor (beta chain) occurred a few times. Antigen: not known. The sample belongs to a study of cytomegalovirus exposure and HLA in healthy donors. Study-wide results and limits: Immune exposure was documented only through CMV serostatus.

Primers included in the PCR were 60 Vbeta and 13 Jbeta primers. Libraries were prepared by immunoSEQ multiplex PCR; TCRdb keeps only in-frame clonotypes and omits some of them. The sample lists about 240,000 clones; 70% to 90% were seen once. The sample was PBMCs. The clonotype originates from a woman aged 55-70 years in good health and CMV-seropositive.

CDR3 loop: CASSLRDRVGEQYF. CDR3 nucleotides: TGTGCCAGCAGCTTGAGGGACAGGGTGGGGGAGCAGTACTTC. The chain has TRBV5-4 and TRBJ2-7, with TRBD1 matching over 9 bases. The CDR3 runs 14 residues. With V trimmed by 1 base and J by 7 bases, 6 bases remained unmatched. Germline-derived CDR1 and CDR2 are SGHNT and YYREEE (reference sequence).